This TCR beta chain was identified during a study of T cell responses to AZD1222 COVID-19 vaccine. With respect to this clone: Its antigen is not known.

Between the trimmed V and J ends, which lost 3 bases and 3 bases, there was a span of 5 bases. The CDR3 sequence is 12 residues long. Germline assignment: CDR1 MNHEY and CDR2 SMNVEV (reference sequence). Study-wide findings and caveats: Clonal diversity may have been underestimated, and the donors were mostly white British, with more females than males. Spike-specific TCR repertoires showed rising breadth and depth after two AZD1222 doses. Nearly half of spike-specific TCRs reportedly target unmutated variant regions. Sampling captured repertoires only after the peak T cell response.

Sequencing was performed with immunoSEQ multiplex PCR; in TCRdb, only in-frame clones are kept and a portion is missing. The sample yields about 110,000 clones, roughly 87% seen once. This TCR came from an adult in good health. The V call is TRBV27, the J call TRBJ1-1, with unresolved D. This specimen was peripheral blood, taken on day 0 of MenACWY control vaccination. The CDR3 here is CASSFWYTEAFF. The CDR3 nucleotides are TGTGCCAGCAGTTTTTGGTACACTGAAGCTTTCTTT.